This paragraph reports one T cell receptor (beta chain). Its cognate antigen is unknown. This entry belongs to a study of T cell responses to AZD1222 COVID-19 vaccine. Overall study: Both about-4-week and about-12-week second-dose recipients were combined.

TCRdb's copy holds only in-frame clones and misses some; the assay was immunoSEQ multiplex PCR. This table has 150,000 to 180,000 clones, 90% appearing once. Findings and limits, study-wide: The donors showed a predominance of white British ancestry and of females, with possible underestimation of clonal diversity.

With 4 bases removed from V and 0 bases from J, the gap between germline ends came to 9 bases. The germline gives CDR1 SGHTA, CDR2 FQGNSA. The CDR3 consists of 15 residues. This chain links TRBV7-2 with TRBJ2-2; the D is unclear. This specimen was peripheral blood, taken on day 0 of AZD1222 vaccination. The sequence was collected from an adult in good health. CDR3 residues: CASSSDGTNTGELFF. CDR3 nucleotide sequence: TGTGCCAGCAGCTCGGACGGCACGAACACCGGGGAGCTGTTTTTT.